This T cell receptor (beta chain) was recorded in a study of blood T cell repertoires in COVID-19. The CDR3 spans 15 residues. Germline CDR1 and CDR2: SGHRS and YFSETQ. The V gene lost 5 bases and the J gene lost 8 bases, with 22 bases spanning the gap. Assay: immunoSEQ multiplex PCR; the TCRdb copy retains only in-frame clones and omits some. The sample yields 70,000 to 95,000 clones, around four fifths seen once. This clonotype originated in a human donor in a cohort sampled during active COVID-19. Sample: peripheral blood. The chain carries TRBV5-1 and TRBJ1-2, with D perhaps TRBD1 (5 bases). The CDR3 bases are TGCGCCAGCAGTTCTGACAGTAAGATTTATGGCGGCTACACCTTC. Its translation is CASSSDSKIYGGYTF. Combining the CDR3 with reference TRBV5-1 and TRBJ1-2 gives the whole variable domain KAGVTQTPRYLIKTRGQQVTLSCSPISGHRSVSWYQQTPGQGLQFLFEYFSETQRNKGNFPGRFSGRQFSNSRSEMNVSTLELGDSALYLCASSSDSKIYGGYTFGSGTRLTVV.